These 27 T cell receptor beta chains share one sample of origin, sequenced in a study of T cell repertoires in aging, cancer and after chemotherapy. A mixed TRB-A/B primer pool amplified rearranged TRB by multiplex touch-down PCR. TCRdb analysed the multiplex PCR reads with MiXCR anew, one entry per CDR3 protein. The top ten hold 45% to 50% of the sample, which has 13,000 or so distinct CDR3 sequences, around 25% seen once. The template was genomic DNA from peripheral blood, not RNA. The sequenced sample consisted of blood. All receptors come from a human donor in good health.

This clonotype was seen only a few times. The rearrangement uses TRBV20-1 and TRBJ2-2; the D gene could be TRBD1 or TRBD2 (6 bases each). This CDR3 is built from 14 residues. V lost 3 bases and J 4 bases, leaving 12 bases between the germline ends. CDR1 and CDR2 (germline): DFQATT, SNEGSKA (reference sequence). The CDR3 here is CSARSEGGTGELFF. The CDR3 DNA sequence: TGCAGTGCTAGGTCAGAGGGGGGCACCGGGGAGCTGTTTTTT.

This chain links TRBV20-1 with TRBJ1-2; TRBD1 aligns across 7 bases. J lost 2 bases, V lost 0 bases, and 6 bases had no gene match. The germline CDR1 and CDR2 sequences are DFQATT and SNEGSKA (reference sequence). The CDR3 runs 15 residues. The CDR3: CSARDRQGTNYGYTF. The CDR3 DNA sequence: TGCAGTGCTAGAGACCGACAGGGTACCAACTATGGCTACACCTTC.

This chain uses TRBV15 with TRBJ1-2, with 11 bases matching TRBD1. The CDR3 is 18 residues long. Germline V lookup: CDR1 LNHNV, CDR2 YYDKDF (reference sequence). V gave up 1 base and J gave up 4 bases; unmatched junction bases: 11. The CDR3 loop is CATSRASDRGPGGYGYTF. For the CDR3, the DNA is TGTGCCACCAGCAGAGCCTCGGACAGGGGGCCTGGTGGCTATGGCTACACCTTC.

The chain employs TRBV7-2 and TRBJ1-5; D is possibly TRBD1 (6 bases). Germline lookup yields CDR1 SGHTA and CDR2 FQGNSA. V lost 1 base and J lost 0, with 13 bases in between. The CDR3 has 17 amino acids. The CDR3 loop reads CASSLGSGALSNQPQHF. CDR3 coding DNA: TGTGCCAGCAGCTTAGGTTCGGGGGCGCTTAGCAATCAGCCCCAGCATTTT.

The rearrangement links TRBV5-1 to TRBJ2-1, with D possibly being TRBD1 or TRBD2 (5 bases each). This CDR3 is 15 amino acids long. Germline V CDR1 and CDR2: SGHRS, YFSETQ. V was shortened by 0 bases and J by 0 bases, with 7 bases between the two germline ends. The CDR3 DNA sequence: TGCGCCAGCAGCTTGGGAGGGGTCTCCTACAATGAGCAGTTCTTC. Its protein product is CASSLGGVSYNEQFF.

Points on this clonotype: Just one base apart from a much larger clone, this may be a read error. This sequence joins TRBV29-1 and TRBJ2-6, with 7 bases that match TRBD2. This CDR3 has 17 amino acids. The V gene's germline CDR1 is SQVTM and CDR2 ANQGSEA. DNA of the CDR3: TGCAGCGTTGATTTGGGGGGGGTCGGTTCTGGGGCCGACGTCCTGACTTTC. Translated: CSVDLGGVGSGADVLTF. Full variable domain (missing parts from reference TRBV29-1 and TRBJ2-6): SAVISQKPSRDICQRGTSLTIQCQVDSQVTMMFWYRQQPGQSLTLIATANQGSEATYESGFVIDKFPISRPNLTFSTLTVSNMSPEDSSIYLCSVDLGGVGSGADVLTFGAGSRLTVL.

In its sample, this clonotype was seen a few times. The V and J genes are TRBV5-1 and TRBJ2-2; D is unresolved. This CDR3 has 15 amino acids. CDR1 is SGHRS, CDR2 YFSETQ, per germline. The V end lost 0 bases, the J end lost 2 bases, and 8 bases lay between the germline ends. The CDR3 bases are TGCGCCAGCAGCTTGGTAGCAGCAAACACCGGGGAGCTGTTTTTT. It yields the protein CASSLVAANTGELFF. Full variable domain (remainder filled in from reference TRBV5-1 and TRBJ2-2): KAGVTQTPRYLIKTRGQQVTLSCSPISGHRSVSWYQQTPGQGLQFLFEYFSETQRNKGNFPGRFSGRQFSNSRSEMNVSTLELGDSALYLCASSLVAANTGELFFGEGSRLTVL.

The CDR3 loop is CASSLLYTEAFF. CDR3 nucleotide sequence: TGTGCCAGCAGTTTATTATACACTGAAGCTTTCTTT. The chain employs TRBV28 and TRBJ1-1, with no clear D. V was shortened by 1 base and J by 3 bases, with 3 bases between the two germline ends. Germline assignment: CDR1 MDHEN and CDR2 SYDVKM. This CDR3 comprises 12 residues.

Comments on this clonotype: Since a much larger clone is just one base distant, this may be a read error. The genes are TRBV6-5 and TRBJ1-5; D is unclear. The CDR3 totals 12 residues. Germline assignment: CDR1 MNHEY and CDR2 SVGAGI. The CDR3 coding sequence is TGTGCCAGCAGCGATAGCAATCAGCACCAGCATTTT. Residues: CASSDSNQHQHF.

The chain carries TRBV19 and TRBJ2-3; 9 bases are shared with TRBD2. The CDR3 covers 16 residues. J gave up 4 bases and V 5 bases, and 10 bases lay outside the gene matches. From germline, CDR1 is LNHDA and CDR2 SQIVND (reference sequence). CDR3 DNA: TGTGCCAGTAGTCAGCTTGCGGGGGGGCATGCAGATACGCAGTATTTT. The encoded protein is CASSQLAGGHADTQYF.

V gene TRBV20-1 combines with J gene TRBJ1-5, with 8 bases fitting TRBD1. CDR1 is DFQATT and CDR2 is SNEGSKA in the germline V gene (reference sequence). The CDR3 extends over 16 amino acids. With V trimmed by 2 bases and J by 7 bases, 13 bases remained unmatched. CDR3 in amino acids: CSARSSGQAKGQPQHF. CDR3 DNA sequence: TGCAGTGCTAGATCGTCGGGACAGGCAAAGGGCCAGCCCCAGCATTTT.

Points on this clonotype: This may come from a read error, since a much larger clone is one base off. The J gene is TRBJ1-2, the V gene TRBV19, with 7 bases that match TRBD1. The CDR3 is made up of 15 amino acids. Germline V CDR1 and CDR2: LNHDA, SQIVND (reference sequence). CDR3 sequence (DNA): TGTGCCAGTTGTATATCCCCAGACAGGGACTATGGCTACACCTTC. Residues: CASCISPDRDYGYTF.

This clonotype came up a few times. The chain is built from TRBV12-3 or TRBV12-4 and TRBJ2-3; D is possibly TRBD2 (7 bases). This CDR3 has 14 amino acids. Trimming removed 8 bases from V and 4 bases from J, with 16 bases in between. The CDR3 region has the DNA TGTGCCAGCCGGGGGGCCGGGCGAGCAGATACGCAGTATTTT. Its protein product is CASRGAGRADTQYF.

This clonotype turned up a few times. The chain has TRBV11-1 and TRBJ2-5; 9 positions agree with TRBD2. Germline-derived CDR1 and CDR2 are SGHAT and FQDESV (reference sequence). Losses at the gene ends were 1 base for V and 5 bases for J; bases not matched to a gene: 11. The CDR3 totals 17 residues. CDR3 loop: CASSLDARGGRIETQYF. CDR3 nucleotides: TGTGCCAGCAGCTTAGACGCGCGGGGGGGCCGCATTGAGACCCAGTACTTC.

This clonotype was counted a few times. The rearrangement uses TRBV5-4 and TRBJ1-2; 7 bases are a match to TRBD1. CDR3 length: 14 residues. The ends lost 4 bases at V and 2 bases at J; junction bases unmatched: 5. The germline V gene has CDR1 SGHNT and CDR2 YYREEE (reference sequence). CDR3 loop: CASSHPGQNYGYTF. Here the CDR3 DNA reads TGTGCCAGCAGCCATCCGGGACAGAACTATGGCTACACCTTC.

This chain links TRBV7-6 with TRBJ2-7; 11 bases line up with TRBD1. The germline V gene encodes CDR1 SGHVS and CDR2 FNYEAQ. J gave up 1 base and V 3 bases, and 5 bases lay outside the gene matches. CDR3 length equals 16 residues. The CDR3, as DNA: TGTGCCAGCAGCTTGGGGACAGGGGGAGGTTCCTACGAGCAGTACTTC. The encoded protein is CASSLGTGGGSYEQYF.

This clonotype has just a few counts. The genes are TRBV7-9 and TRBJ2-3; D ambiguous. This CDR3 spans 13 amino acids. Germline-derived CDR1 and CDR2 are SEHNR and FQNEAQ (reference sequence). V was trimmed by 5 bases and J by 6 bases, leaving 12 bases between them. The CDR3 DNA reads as TGTGCCAGCAGCCCTATTGCTTCCGATACGCAGTATTTT. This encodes CASSPIASDTQYF.

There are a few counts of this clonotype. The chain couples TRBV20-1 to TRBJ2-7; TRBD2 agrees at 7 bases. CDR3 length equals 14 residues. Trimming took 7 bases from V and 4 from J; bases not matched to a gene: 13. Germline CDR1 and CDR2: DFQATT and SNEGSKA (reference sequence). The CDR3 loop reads CSVTDLKGGYEQYF. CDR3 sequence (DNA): TGCAGTGTGACGGATTTGAAGGGAGGGTACGAGCAGTACTTC.

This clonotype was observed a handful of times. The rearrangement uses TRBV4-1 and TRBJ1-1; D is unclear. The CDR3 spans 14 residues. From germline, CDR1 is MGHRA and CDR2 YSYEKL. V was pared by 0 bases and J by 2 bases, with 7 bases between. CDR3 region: CASSQDSPNTEAFF. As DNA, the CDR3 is TGCGCCAGCAGCCAAGATAGCCCTAACACTGAAGCTTTCTTT.

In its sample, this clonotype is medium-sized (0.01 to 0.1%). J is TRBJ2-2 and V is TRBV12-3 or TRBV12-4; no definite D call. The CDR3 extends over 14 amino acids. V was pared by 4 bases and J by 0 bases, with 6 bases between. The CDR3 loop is CASSSLSNTGELFF. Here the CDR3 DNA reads TGTGCCAGCAGTTCCCTCTCGAACACCGGGGAGCTGTTTTTT.

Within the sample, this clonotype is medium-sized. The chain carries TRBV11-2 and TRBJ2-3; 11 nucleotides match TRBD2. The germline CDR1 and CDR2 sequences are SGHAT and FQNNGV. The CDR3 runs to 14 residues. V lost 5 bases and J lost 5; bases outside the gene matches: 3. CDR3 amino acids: CASSRTSGGDTQYF. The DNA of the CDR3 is TGTGCCAGCAGCCGAACTAGCGGGGGAGATACGCAGTATTTT.

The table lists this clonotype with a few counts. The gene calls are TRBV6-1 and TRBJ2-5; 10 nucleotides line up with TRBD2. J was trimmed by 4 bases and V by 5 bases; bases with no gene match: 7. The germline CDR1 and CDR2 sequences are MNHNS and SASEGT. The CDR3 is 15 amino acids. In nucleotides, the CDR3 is TGTGCCAGCAGTTTACGGGCTAGCGGGGGAGAGACCCAGTACTTC. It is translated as CASSLRASGGETQYF.

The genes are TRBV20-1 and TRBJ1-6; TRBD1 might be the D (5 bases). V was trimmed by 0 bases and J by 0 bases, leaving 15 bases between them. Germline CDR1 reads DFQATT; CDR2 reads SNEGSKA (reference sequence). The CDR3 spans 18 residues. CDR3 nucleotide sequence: TGCAGTGCTAGAGATCGGGGGTTCCAGAGCTCCTATAATTCACCCCTCCACTTT. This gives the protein CSARDRGFQSSYNSPLHF.

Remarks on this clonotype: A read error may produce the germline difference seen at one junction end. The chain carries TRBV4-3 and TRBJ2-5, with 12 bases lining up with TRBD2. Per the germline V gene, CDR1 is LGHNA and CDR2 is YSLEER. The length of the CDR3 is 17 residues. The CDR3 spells CASGRASGGAGQETQYF. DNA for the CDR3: TGTGCCAGCGGTAGGGCTAGCGGGGGGGCTGGTCAAGAGACCCAGTACTTC.

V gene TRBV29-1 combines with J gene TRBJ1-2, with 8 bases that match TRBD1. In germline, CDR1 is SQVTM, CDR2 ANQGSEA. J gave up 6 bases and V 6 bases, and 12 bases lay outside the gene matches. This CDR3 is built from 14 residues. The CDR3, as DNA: TGCAGCGTCAGTCAGGGGGCGCAAGTCCATGGCTACACCTTC. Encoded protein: CSVSQGAQVHGYTF.

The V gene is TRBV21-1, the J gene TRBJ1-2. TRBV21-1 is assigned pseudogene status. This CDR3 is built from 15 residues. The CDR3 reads CASSEGRDHIYGYTF. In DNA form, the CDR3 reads TGTGCCAGCAGTGAGGGCAGGGATCATATCTATGGCTACACCTTC.

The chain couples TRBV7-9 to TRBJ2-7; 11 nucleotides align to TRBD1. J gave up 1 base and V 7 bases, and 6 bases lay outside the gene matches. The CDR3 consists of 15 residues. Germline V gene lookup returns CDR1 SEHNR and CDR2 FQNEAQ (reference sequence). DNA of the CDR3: TGTGCCAGCACCCTGGGACAGGGGGTTTCCTACGAGCAGTACTTC. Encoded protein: CASTLGQGVSYEQYF.